One and the same sample provided the 27 T cell receptor beta chains below, sequenced in a study of T cell repertoires in cytomegalovirus infection. Each CDR3 protein gets one entry after TCRdb re-called the reads with MiXCR. The table lists about 490,000 distinct CDR3 sequences, around 27% of them singletons, with roughly 13% in the top ten. Sequences were obtained from PBMCs. The origin of the receptors is a human donor in good health (CMV status not recorded). Some clones in this sample may be carry-over from other donors' samples.

This clonotype showed up many times. V is TRBV7-8 and J is TRBJ2-3; D not certain. The CDR3 extends over 14 amino acids. V lost 5 bases to trimming and J lost 2 bases, with 11 bases between them. Looked up from germline, CDR1 is SGHVS and CDR2 is FQNEAQ. CDR3 sequence: CASSQDAFTDTQYF. The CDR3 nucleotides are TGTGCCAGCAGCCAGGACGCTTTCACAGATACGCAGTATTTT. Supplemented by reference TRBV7-8 and TRBJ2-3, the full variable domain reads GAGVSQSPRYKVAKRGQDVALRCDPISGHVSLFWYQQALGQGPEFLTYFQNEAQLDKSGLPSDRFFAERPEGSVSTLKIQRTQQEDSAVYLCASSQDAFTDTQYFGPGTRLTVL.

This sequence joins TRBV7-9 and TRBJ2-3; a weak D match, TRBD2 (6 bases). The V gene lost 5 bases and the J gene lost 1 base, with 19 bases spanning the gap. CDR1 is SEHNR, CDR2 FQNEAQ, per germline (reference sequence). This CDR3 comprises 17 residues. The CDR3 DNA reads TGTGCCAGCAGCGGCCCGGGAGCGGGTGCGGGCACAGATACGCAGTATTTT. Its translation: CASSGPGAGAGTDTQYF.

This chain links TRBV28 with TRBJ2-7; 11 bases fit TRBD2. Losses at the gene ends were 10 bases for V and 0 bases for J; bases not matched to a gene: 17. This CDR3 is 18 amino acids long. Germline values: CDR1 MDHEN, CDR2 SYDVKM. CDR3 residues: CATIRGTSGPESSYEQYF. DNA for the CDR3: TGTGCCACTATCAGAGGGACTAGCGGACCAGAGAGCTCCTACGAGCAGTACTTC.

CDR3: CASGSRGRIGDEQFF. Written as DNA, the CDR3 is TGTGCTAGTGGTTCTCGGGGGAGGATAGGTGATGAGCAGTTCTTC. V and J are TRBV12-5 and TRBJ2-1, with D tentatively TRBD2 (6 bases). Trimming removed 4 bases at V and 8 bases at J, with 18 bases between. The CDR3 contains 15 residues. The germline gives CDR1 LGHNT, CDR2 FRNRAP. Filled out from reference TRBV12-5 and TRBJ2-1, the complete variable domain reads DARVTQTPRHKVTEMGQEVTMRCQPILGHNTVFWYRQTMMQGLELLAYFRNRAPLDDSGMPKDRFSAEMPDATLATLKIQPSEPRDSAVYFCASGSRGRIGDEQFFGPGTRLTVL.

This clonotype was counted at least ten times. The chain links TRBV7-2 to TRBJ1-2; maybe TRBD1 (5 bases). Germline V gene lookup returns CDR1 SGHTA and CDR2 FQGNSA. This CDR3 comprises 15 residues. V dropped 2 bases and J dropped 4 bases, with 14 bases sitting between them. This chain's CDR3 is CASSLRAPGTYGYTF. As DNA, the CDR3 is TGTGCCAGCAGCTTAAGAGCCCCGGGGACCTATGGCTACACCTTC.

This clonotype came up a few times. The V gene is TRBV6-5, the J gene TRBJ2-4, with D tentatively TRBD2 (5 bases). Germline CDR1 is MNHEY and CDR2 is SVGAGI. The CDR3 length is 13 residues. The ends were cut back, 8 bases at V and 4 bases at J, with 12 bases in the middle. In DNA, the CDR3 is TGTGCCAGCGGGGAGTTGACTAAAAACATTCAGTACTTC. The encoded protein is CASGELTKNIQYF.

The V call is TRBV11-2, the J call TRBJ1-1, with no clear D. The CDR3 loop spans 12 amino acids. In germline, CDR1 is SGHAT, CDR2 FQNNGV. Trimming shortened V by 0 bases and J by 7 bases, and 6 bases separated the two germline ends. The CDR3, as DNA: TGTGCCAGCAGCTTAGATTGGGTTGAAGCTTTCTTT. The encoded protein is CASSLDWVEAFF.

The J gene is TRBJ2-5, the V gene TRBV2, with D possibly TRBD2 on 5 matching bases. CDR3 length equals 13 residues. Germline assignment: CDR1 SNHLY and CDR2 FYNNEI. The V end lost 4 bases, the J end lost 5 bases, and 11 bases lay between the germline ends. CDR3 loop: CASSAIGIETQYF. In DNA form, the CDR3 reads TGTGCCAGCAGTGCTATCGGGATCGAGACCCAGTACTTC.

The chain employs TRBV4-1 and TRBJ1-5; D ambiguous. Between the trimmed V and J ends, which lost 4 bases and 4 bases, there was a span of 11 bases. Germline CDR1 reads MGHRA; CDR2 reads YSYEKL. The CDR3 sequence is 14 residues long. The CDR3 sequence: CASSPLLSNQPQHF. The CDR3 DNA reads TGCGCCAGCAGCCCCCTACTTAGTAATCAGCCCCAGCATTTT.

This clonotype was found a few times. The chain combines TRBV7-6 with TRBJ2-6; weak D call: TRBD1 (6 bases). Germline V gene data show CDR1 as SGHVS and CDR2 as FNYEAQ. This CDR3 has 18 residues. V lost 5 bases to trimming and J lost 0 bases, with 17 bases between them. The DNA for the CDR3 is TGTGCCAGCAGCCTAACTGGGGGACACCACTCTGGGGCCAACGTCCTGACTTTC. This translates into CASSLTGGHHSGANVLTF.

V and J are TRBV6-5 and TRBJ2-7; D might be TRBD2 (7 bases). Germline CDR1 reads MNHEY; CDR2 reads SVGAGI. Trimming pared 5 bases from V and 4 bases from J, leaving 18 bases between. The CDR3 is 15 residues long. The CDR3 bases are TGTGCCAGCAGTCGAGTGGGGGCGGGAGAATACGAGCAGTACGTC. Residues: CASSRVGAGEYEQYV.

This chain connects TRBV6-5 to TRBJ2-5, with TRBD1 matching over 10 bases. Trimming removed 5 bases from V and 4 bases from J; junction bases left unmatched: 7. The length of the CDR3 is 15 residues. Germline V gene data show CDR1 as MNHEY and CDR2 as SVGAGI. The CDR3 loop reads CASSAWDRGGETQYF. CDR3 nucleotide sequence: TGTGCCAGCAGTGCCTGGGACAGGGGTGGAGAGACCCAGTACTTC.

The chain carries TRBV2 and TRBJ1-1; D might be TRBD1 (6 bases). Per germline, CDR1 SNHLY and CDR2 FYNNEI. The V end lost 3 bases, the J end lost 5 bases, and 19 bases lay between the germline ends. The CDR3 is 16 residues long. The CDR3 loop is CASSERNRVIRTEAFF. CDR3 DNA sequence: TGTGCCAGCAGTGAGCGTAACAGGGTGATTAGGACTGAAGCTTTCTTT.

V usage is TRBV15 and J usage is TRBJ2-5; 9 positions agree with TRBD2. CDR1 is LNHNV, CDR2 YYDKDF, per germline (reference sequence). The CDR3 runs to 17 residues. V lost 0 bases and J lost 1; bases outside the gene matches: 6. The CDR3 DNA is TGTGCCACCAGCAGAGAGAGACTTAGCGGGGGCCAAGAGACCCAGTACTTC. This sequence encodes CATSRERLSGGQETQYF. Together with reference TRBV15 and TRBJ2-5, the CDR3 gives the full variable domain: DAMVIQNPRYQVTQFGKPVTLSCSQTLNHNVMYWYQQKSSQAPKLLFHYYDKDFNNEADTPDNFQSRRPNTSFCFLDIRSPGLGDTAMYLCATSRERLSGGQETQYFGPGTRLLVL.

This clonotype was picked up many times. The rearrangement uses TRBV7-6 and TRBJ2-5; D perhaps matches TRBD1 (6 bases). Per germline, CDR1 SGHVS and CDR2 FNYEAQ. The CDR3 length is 13 residues. V dropped 6 bases and J dropped 5 bases, with 13 bases sitting between them. Written as DNA, the CDR3 is TGTGCCAGCAGTAAACAGGGTGCGGAGACCCAGTACTTC. This encodes CASSKQGAETQYF. Drawing the rest from reference TRBV7-6 and TRBJ2-5, the complete variable domain is GAGVSQSPRYKVTKRGQDVALRCDPISGHVSLYWYRQALGQGPEFLTYFNYEAQQDKSGLPNDRFSAERPEGSISTLTIQRTEQRDSAMYRCASSKQGAETQYFGPGTRLLVL.

There are many counts of this clonotype. The chain is built from TRBV7-9 and TRBJ1-2, with 9 bases aligning to TRBD1. Trimming took 6 bases from V and 6 from J; bases not matched to a gene: 5. This CDR3 has 13 residues. The germline CDR1 and CDR2 sequences are SEHNR and FQNEAQ (reference sequence). In DNA, the CDR3 is TGTGCCAGCAGTTTCGGGACAGGGAATGGCTACACCTTC. This sequence encodes CASSFGTGNGYTF.

The chain employs TRBV7-9 and TRBJ1-4; D is possibly TRBD1 (6 bases). The V gene's germline CDR1 is SEHNR and CDR2 FQNEAQ (reference sequence). Trimming pared 5 bases from V and 8 bases from J, leaving 18 bases between. CDR3 length equals 15 residues. The DNA for the CDR3 is TGTGCCAGCAGCCCTTTCAGACAGGTTGGAGAAAAACTGTTTTTT. This encodes CASSPFRQVGEKLFF. The full variable domain, with the rest looked up from reference TRBV7-9 and TRBJ1-4, is DTGVSQNPRHKITKRGQNVTFRCDPISEHNRLYWYRQTLGQGPEFLTYFQNEAQLEKSRLLSDRFSAERPKGSFSTLEIQRTEQGDSAMYLCASSPFRQVGEKLFFGSGTQLSVL.

Many counts were recorded for this clonotype. The chain has TRBV7-8 and TRBJ1-2; 8 bases are a match to TRBD1. The CDR3 runs 14 residues. In germline, CDR1 is SGHVS, CDR2 FQNEAQ. Trimming at V came to 5 bases and at J to 5 bases, leaving 7 bases not matched to a gene. Here the CDR3 reads CASSGGDRPYGYTF. DNA of the CDR3: TGTGCCAGCAGCGGAGGGGACAGGCCTTATGGCTACACCTTC.

The chain is built from TRBV20-1 and TRBJ2-1; D perhaps matches TRBD1 (6 bases). The CDR3 has 13 amino acids. Germline V gives CDR1 DFQATT, CDR2 SNEGSKA (reference sequence). Trimming took 5 bases from V and 10 from J, leaving 18 bases between them. CDR3 amino acids: CSAVGQPSGEQFF. The CDR3 region has the DNA TGCAGTGCTGTAGGACAGCCCTCGGGGGAGCAGTTCTTC.

The chain has TRBV6-2 or TRBV6-3 and TRBJ2-7; D remains ambiguous. This CDR3 is built from 13 residues. Germline V gene data show CDR1 as MNHEY and CDR2 as SVGEGT. Trimming stripped 2 bases from V and 0 bases from J, with 5 bases between. CDR3 in amino acids: CASSYILSYEQYF. The CDR3 DNA follows: TGTGCCAGCAGTTACATCCTCTCCTACGAGCAGTACTTC.

The chain employs TRBV20-1 and TRBJ2-7; 10 nucleotides agree with TRBD2. The CDR3 covers 14 residues. Losses at the gene ends were 3 bases for V and 2 bases for J; bases not matched to a gene: 4. The V gene's germline CDR1 is DFQATT and CDR2 SNEGSKA (reference sequence). The CDR3 sequence: CSASFTSGAYEQYF. As DNA, the CDR3 is TGCAGTGCTAGTTTCACTAGCGGGGCCTACGAGCAGTACTTC.

The chain joins TRBV11-2 to TRBJ2-1; D gene unclear. V was shortened by 0 bases and J by 15 bases, with 18 bases between the two germline ends. The CDR3 extends over 14 amino acids. Germline assignment: CDR1 SGHAT and CDR2 FQNNGV. The DNA for the CDR3 is TGTGCCAGCAGCTTAGAACGGCGCCCACCCCAAAGGTTCTTC. Translating gives CASSLERRPPQRFF.

The DNA of the CDR3 is TGTGCCAGTAGTATTGCCCACCGCGGGAAAAAAGAGACCCAGTACTTC. It codes for CASSIAHRGKKETQYF. V is TRBV19 and J is TRBJ2-5; D is perhaps TRBD2 (6 bases). CDR3 length: 16 residues. V lost 3 bases to trimming and J lost 3 bases, with 17 bases between them. In germline, CDR1 is LNHDA, CDR2 SQIVND (reference sequence).

The chain employs TRBV2 and TRBJ1-3, with TRBD1 as a possible D gene (5 bases). Germline CDR1 reads SNHLY; CDR2 reads FYNNEI. CDR3 length equals 12 residues. V was pared by 8 bases and J by 6 bases, with 11 bases between. The DNA of the CDR3 is TGTGCCAGCGTCAGGGATGAAAACACCATATATTTT. Protein product: CASVRDENTIYF.

The chain uses TRBV12-3 or TRBV12-4 and TRBJ2-5; 10 nucleotides agree with TRBD2. Trimming cost V 7 bases and J 3 bases; bases outside gene matches: 5. The CDR3 is made up of 14 amino acids. CDR3 sequence reads: CASNLAGDKETQYF. The CDR3 DNA follows: TGTGCCAGCAACCTAGCGGGAGATAAAGAGACCCAGTACTTC.

This clonotype was found a few times. The chain couples TRBV29-1 to TRBJ2-3; a possible D gene is TRBD2 (7 bases). The CDR3 covers 15 residues. Germline V lookup: CDR1 SQVTM, CDR2 ANQGSEA. V was pared by 1 base and J by 2 bases, with 13 bases between. CDR3 sequence reads: CSVEVGGPLTDTQYF. CDR3 DNA sequence: TGCAGCGTTGAAGTGGGGGGGCCACTCACAGATACGCAGTATTTT.

This clonotype was picked up many times. The chain links TRBV12-3 or TRBV12-4 to TRBJ2-1; 11 nucleotides agree with TRBD2. The trim removed 6 bases at V and 5 bases at J, leaving 12 bases unmatched. CDR3 length equals 17 residues. DNA for the CDR3: TGTGCCAGCAGCTCCTCCACCCTAGCGGGAGGACACAATGAGCAGTTCTTC. Translation: CASSSSTLAGGHNEQFF.